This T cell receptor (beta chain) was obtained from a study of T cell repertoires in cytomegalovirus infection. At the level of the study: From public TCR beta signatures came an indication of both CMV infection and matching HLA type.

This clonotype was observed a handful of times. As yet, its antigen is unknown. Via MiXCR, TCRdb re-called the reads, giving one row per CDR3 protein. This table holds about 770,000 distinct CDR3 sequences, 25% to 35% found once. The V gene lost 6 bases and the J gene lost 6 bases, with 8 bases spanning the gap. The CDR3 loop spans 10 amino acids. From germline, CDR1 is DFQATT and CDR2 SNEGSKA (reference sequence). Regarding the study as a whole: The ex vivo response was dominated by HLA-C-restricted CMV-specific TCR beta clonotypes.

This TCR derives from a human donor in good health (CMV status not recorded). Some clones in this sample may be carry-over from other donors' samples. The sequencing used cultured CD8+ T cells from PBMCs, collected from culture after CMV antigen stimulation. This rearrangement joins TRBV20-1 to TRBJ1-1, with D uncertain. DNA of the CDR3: TGCAGTGCCTCCGACGCTGAAGCTTTCTTT. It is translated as CSASDAEAFF.